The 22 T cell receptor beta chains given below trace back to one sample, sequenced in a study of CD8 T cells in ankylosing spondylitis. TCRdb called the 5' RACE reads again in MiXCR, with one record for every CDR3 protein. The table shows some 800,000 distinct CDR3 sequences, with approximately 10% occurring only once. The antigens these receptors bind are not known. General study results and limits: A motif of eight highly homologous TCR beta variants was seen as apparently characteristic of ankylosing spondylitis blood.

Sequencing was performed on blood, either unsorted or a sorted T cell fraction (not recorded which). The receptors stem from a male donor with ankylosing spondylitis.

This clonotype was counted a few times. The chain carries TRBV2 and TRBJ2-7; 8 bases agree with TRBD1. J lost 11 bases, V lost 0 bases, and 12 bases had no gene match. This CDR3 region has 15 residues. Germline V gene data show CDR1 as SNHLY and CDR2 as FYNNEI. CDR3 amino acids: CASSEASGQVNREYF. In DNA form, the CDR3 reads TGTGCCAGCAGTGAAGCCTCGGGACAGGTGAACCGGGAGTACTTC. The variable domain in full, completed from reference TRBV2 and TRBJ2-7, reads EPEVTQTPSHQVTQMGQEVILRCVPISNHLYFYWYRQILGQKVEFLVSFYNNEISEKSEIFDDQFSVERPDGSNFTLKIRSTKLEDSAMYFCASSEASGQVNREYFGPGTRLTVT.

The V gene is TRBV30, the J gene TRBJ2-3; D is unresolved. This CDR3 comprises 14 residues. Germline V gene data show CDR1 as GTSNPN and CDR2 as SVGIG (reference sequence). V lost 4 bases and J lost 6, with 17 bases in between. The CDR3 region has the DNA TGTGCCTGGACTGGATCAAGTTGGCTGGATACGCAGTATTTT. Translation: CAWTGSSWLDTQYF.

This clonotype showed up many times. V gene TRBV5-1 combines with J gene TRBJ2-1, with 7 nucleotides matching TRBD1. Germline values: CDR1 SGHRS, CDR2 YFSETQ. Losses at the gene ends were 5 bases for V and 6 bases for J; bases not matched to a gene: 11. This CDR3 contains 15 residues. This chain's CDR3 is CASSRQGIERNEQFF. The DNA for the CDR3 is TGCGCCAGCAGTCGACAGGGCATTGAACGCAATGAGCAGTTCTTC.

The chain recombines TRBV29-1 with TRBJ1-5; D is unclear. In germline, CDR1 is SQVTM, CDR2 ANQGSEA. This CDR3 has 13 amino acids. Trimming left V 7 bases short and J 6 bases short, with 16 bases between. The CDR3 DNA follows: TGCAGCGCCGGATGGGGTTCCAGTCAGCCCCAGCATTTT. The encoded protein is CSAGWGSSQPQHF.

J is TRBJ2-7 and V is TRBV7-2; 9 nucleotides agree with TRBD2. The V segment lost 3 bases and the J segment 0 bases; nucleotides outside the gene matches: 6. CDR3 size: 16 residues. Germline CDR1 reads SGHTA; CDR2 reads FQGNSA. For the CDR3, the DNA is TGTGCCAGCAGCTTGACTAGCGGATTTAGCTCCTACGAGCAGTACTTC. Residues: CASSLTSGFSSYEQYF.

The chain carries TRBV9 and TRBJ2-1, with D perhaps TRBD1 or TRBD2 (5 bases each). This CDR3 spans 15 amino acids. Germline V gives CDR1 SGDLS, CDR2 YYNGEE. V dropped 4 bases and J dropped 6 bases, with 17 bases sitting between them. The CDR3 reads CASSPRDPWSNEQFF. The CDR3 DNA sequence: TGTGCCAGCAGCCCACGGGACCCGTGGAGCAATGAGCAGTTCTTC.

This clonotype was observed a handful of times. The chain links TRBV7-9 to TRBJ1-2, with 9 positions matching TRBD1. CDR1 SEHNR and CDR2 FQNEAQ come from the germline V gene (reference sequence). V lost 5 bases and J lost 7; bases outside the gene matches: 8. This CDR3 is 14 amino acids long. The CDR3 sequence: CASSTQQGAGGYTF. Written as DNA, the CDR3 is TGTGCCAGCAGCACACAACAGGGGGCGGGTGGCTACACCTTC. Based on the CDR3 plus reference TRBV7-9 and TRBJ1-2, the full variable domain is DTGVSQNPRHKITKRGQNVTFRCDPISEHNRLYWYRQTLGQGPEFLTYFQNEAQLEKSRLLSDRFSAERPKGSFSTLEIQRTEQGDSAMYLCASSTQQGAGGYTFGSGTRLTVV.

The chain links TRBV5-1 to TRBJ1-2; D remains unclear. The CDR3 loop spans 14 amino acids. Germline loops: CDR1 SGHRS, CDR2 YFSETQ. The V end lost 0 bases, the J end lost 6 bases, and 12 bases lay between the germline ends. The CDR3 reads CASSLAFNGNGYTF. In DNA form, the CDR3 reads TGCGCCAGCAGCTTGGCCTTCAACGGAAATGGCTACACCTTC.

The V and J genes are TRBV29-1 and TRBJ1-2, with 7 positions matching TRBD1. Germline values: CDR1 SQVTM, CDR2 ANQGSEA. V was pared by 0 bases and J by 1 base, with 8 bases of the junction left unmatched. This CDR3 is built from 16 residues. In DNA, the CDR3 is TGCAGCGTTGAAGAACGGGGGGCAGGGGGTAACTATGGCTACACCTTC. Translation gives CSVEERGAGGNYGYTF.

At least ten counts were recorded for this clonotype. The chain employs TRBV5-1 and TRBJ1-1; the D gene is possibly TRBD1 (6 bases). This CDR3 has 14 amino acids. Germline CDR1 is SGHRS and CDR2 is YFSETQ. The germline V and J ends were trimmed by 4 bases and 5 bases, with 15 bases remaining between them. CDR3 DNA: TGCGCCAGCAGCCGTTTACAGGGAGATACTGAAGCTTTCTTT. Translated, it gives CASSRLQGDTEAFF.

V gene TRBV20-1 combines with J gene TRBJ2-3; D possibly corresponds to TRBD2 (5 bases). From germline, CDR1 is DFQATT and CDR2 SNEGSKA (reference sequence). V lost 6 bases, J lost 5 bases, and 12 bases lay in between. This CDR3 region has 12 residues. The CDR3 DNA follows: TGCAGTGCCGGGGAGACCAGAGATACGCAGTATTTT. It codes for CSAGETRDTQYF.

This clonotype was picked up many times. CDR3 in amino acids: CAIRDLKGTQYF. As DNA, the CDR3 is TGTGCCATACGGGACCTAAAGGGGACCCAGTACTTC. The chain recombines TRBV10-3 with TRBJ2-5; D could derive from TRBD1 or TRBD2 (5 bases each). Germline lookup yields CDR1 ENHRY and CDR2 SYGVKD. Trimming pared 9 bases from V and 7 bases from J, leaving 15 bases between. This CDR3 is built from 12 residues.

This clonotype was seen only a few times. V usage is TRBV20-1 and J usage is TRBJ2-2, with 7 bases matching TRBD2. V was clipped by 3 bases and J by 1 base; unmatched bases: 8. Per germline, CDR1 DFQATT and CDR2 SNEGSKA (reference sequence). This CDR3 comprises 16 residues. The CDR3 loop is CSASPTSDLNTGELFF. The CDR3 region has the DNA TGCAGTGCTAGCCCCACTAGCGACCTGAACACCGGGGAGCTGTTTTTT.

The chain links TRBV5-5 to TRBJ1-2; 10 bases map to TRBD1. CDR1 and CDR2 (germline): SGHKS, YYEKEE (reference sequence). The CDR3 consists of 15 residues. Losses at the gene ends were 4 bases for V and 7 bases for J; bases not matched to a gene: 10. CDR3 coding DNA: TGTGCCAGCAGCCAGCTATCCGGGACAGGGGTTGGCTACACCTTC. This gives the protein CASSQLSGTGVGYTF.

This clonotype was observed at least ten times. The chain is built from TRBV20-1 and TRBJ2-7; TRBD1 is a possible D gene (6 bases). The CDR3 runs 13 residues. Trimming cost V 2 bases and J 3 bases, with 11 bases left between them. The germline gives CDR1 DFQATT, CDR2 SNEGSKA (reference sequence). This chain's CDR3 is CSARPGQYYEQYF. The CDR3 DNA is TGCAGTGCTAGACCGGGACAATACTACGAGCAGTACTTC.

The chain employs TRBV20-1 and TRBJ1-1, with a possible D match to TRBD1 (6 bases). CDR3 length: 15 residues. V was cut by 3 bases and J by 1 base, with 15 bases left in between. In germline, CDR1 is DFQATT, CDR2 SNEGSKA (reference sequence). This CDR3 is CSASRTPQGNTEAFF. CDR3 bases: TGCAGTGCTAGTCGTACCCCACAGGGGAACACTGAAGCTTTCTTT.

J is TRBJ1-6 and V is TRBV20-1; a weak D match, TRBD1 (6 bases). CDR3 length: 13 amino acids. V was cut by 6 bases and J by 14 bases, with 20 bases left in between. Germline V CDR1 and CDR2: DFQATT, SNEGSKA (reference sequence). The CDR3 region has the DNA TGCAGTGCCCCTAGGGGGACCTCCTTGTCCCTCCACTTT. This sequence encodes CSAPRGTSLSLHF.

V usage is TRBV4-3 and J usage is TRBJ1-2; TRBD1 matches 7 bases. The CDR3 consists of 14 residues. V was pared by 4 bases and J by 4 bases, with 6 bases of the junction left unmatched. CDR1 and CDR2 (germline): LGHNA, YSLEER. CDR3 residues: CASSPREGAYGYTF. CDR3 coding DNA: TGCGCCAGCAGCCCGCGGGAGGGGGCCTATGGCTACACCTTC.

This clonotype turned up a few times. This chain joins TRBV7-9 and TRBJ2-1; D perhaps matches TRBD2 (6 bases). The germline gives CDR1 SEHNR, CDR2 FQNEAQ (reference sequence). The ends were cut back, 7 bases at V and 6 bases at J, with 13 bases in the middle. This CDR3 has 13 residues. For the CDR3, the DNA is TGTGCCAGCAACCGGGACTTCCGCAATGAGCAGTTCTTC. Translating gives CASNRDFRNEQFF.

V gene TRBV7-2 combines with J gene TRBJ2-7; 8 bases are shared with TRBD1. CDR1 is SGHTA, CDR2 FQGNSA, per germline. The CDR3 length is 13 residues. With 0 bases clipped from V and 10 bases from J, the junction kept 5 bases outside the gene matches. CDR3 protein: CASSLATGAPQYF. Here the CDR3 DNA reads TGTGCCAGCAGCTTAGCGACAGGGGCCCCCCAGTACTTC.

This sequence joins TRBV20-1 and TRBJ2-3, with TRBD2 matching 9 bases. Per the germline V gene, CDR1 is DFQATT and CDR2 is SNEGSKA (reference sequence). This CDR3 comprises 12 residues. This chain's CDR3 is CTTGLATDTQYF. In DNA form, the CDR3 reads TGCACCACGGGACTAGCAACAGATACGCAGTATTTT.

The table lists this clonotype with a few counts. This CDR3 reads CASSLNSGVKLFF. DNA for the CDR3: TGCGCCAGCAGCCTCAATTCCGGGGTTAAGCTGTTTTTT. The V and J genes are TRBV4-3 and TRBJ2-2; weak D call: TRBD2 (5 bases). Germline loops: CDR1 LGHNA, CDR2 YSLEER. The CDR3 has 13 residues. Trimming shortened V by 4 bases and J by 12 bases, and 15 bases separated the two germline ends.